These 29 T cell receptor beta chains came from one sample sequenced in a study of cytomegalovirus exposure and HLA in healthy donors. PCR involved 60 Vbeta and 13 Jbeta primers. Libraries were prepared by immunoSEQ multiplex PCR; TCRdb keeps only in-frame clonotypes and omits some of them. The sample contains over 65,000 clones, approximately 72% of which appear only once. Material for sequencing was PBMCs. These receptors originate from a woman aged 25 to 39 in good health and CMV-seropositive.

The rearrangement links TRBV10-3 to TRBJ2-7; 10 nucleotides match TRBD1. In germline, CDR1 is ENHRY, CDR2 SYGVKD. The V gene end was trimmed by 5 bases and the J gene end by 2 bases; junction bases not matched to a gene: 3. The CDR3 runs 14 residues. The CDR3 region is CAISPGQGTYEQYF. CDR3 sequence (DNA): TGTGCCATCAGTCCGGGACAGGGGACCTACGAGCAGTACTTC.

The genes are TRBV30 and TRBJ2-5; D possibly corresponds to TRBD2 (5 bases). The last part of the DNA fits TRBJ2-7 better; the J call may be wrong. Germline V CDR1 and CDR2: GTSNPN, SVGIG (reference sequence). CDR3 length: 13 residues. CDR3 in DNA: TGTGCCTGGAGTGGCGGACTCTCCTACGAGCAGTACTTC. Its protein product is CAWSGGLSYEQYF.

V and J are TRBV5-1 and TRBJ2-1, with 9 bases fitting TRBD2. CDR3 length: 16 residues. Trimming cost V 7 bases and J 0 bases; bases outside gene matches: 8. Per germline, CDR1 SGHRS and CDR2 YFSETQ. The CDR3 is CASSREGTLSYNEQFF. CDR3 nucleotides: TGCGCCAGCTCGCGGGAGGGAACCCTCTCCTACAATGAGCAGTTCTTC. The entire variable domain, with the rest obtained from reference TRBV5-1 and TRBJ2-1, is as follows: KAGVTQTPRYLIKTRGQQVTLSCSPISGHRSVSWYQQTPGQGLQFLFEYFSETQRNKGNFPGRFSGRQFSNSRSEMNVSTLELGDSALYLCASSREGTLSYNEQFFGPGTRLTVL.

The chain recombines TRBV6-5 with TRBJ1-1; D remains unclear. CDR1 and CDR2 from the germline V gene are MNHEY and SVGAGI. This CDR3 is built from 11 residues. Trimming cost V 5 bases and J 3 bases, with 4 bases left between them. CDR3 sequence (DNA): TGTGCCAGCAGTCGGGACACTGAAGCTTTCTTT. Protein sequence: CASSRDTEAFF.

The rearrangement joins TRBV6-6 to TRBJ1-1; D is ambiguous. Germline lookup yields CDR1 MNHNY and CDR2 SVGAGI (reference sequence). The CDR3 runs 13 residues. With 3 bases removed from V and 5 bases from J, the gap between germline ends came to 10 bases. The CDR3 protein is CASSYSLRTEAFF. The CDR3 nucleotides read TGTGCCAGCAGTTATTCATTACGGACTGAAGCTTTCTTT.

This rearrangement joins TRBV19 to TRBJ2-2, with TRBD2 matching 8 bases. The CDR3 loop spans 16 amino acids. The V and J ends lost 6 bases and 4 bases, in that order; junction bases with no gene match: 10. The germline CDR1 and CDR2 sequences are LNHDA and SQIVND (reference sequence). CDR3 bases: TGTGCCAGTAGACTCCGAGCGGGAGCTGGCACCGGGGAGCTGTTTTTT. As protein: CASRLRAGAGTGELFF. Together with reference TRBV19 and TRBJ2-2, the CDR3 gives the full variable domain: DGGITQSPKYLFRKEGQNVTLSCEQNLNHDAMYWYRQDPGQGLRLIYYSQIVNDFQKGDIAEGYSVSREKKESFPLTVTSAQKNPTAFYLCASRLRAGAGTGELFFGEGSRLTVL.

The sample holds a few counts of this clone. The chain joins TRBV6-4 to TRBJ1-5; D is unclear. Trimming stripped 4 bases from V and 4 bases from J, with 17 bases between. This CDR3 spans 16 amino acids. From germline, CDR1 is MRHNA and CDR2 SNTAGT. CDR3 amino acids: CASSAVPPGGNQPQHF. CDR3 in DNA: TGTGCCAGCAGTGCGGTTCCGCCCGGAGGAAATCAGCCCCAGCATTTT.

The chain employs TRBV9 and TRBJ2-5; 9 bases are shared with TRBD2. With 3 bases clipped from V and 2 bases from J, the junction kept 5 bases outside the gene matches. Germline CDR1 SGDLS, CDR2 YYNGEE. The CDR3 is 15 residues long. CDR3 sequence (DNA): TGTGCCAGCAGCGAGGCGGGAGGGCCTCAAGAGACCCAGTACTTC. Amino acid sequence: CASSEAGGPQETQYF.

The table lists this clone with a count of one. The chain uses TRBV6-6 and TRBJ1-6; possibly TRBD1 for D (6 bases). From germline, CDR1 is MNHNY and CDR2 SVGAGI (reference sequence). V dropped 5 bases and J dropped 5 bases, with 13 bases sitting between them. CDR3 length equals 15 residues. This chain's CDR3 is CASSGTGIDNSPLHF. CDR3 nucleotide sequence: TGTGCCAGCAGTGGAACAGGGATTGATAATTCACCCCTCCACTTT.

This sequence joins TRBV11-1 and TRBJ2-1, with 9 positions matching TRBD2. The CDR3 is 15 residues long. Germline CDR1 is SGHAT and CDR2 is FQDESV (reference sequence). The ends lost 7 bases at V and 8 bases at J; junction bases unmatched: 12. This CDR3 reads CASTFEREDYDEQFF. For the CDR3, the DNA is TGTGCCAGCACCTTTGAGCGGGAGGATTACGATGAGCAGTTCTTC.

The J gene is TRBJ2-7, the V gene TRBV7-9; 7 nucleotides match TRBD1. This CDR3 region has 16 residues. The ends lost 3 bases at V and 6 bases at J; junction bases unmatched: 14. Germline V gene sequence: CDR1 SEHNR, CDR2 FQNEAQ (reference sequence). The CDR3 nucleotides read TGTGCCAGCAGCTTCACCCCAACCGGACAGGCGGGCGAGCAGTACTTC. Amino acids: CASSFTPTGQAGEQYF.

The chain has TRBV28 and TRBJ1-1, with 7 positions matching TRBD1. Germline V gene lookup returns CDR1 MDHEN and CDR2 SYDVKM. The CDR3 consists of 12 residues. The trim removed 5 bases at V and 3 bases at J, leaving 0 bases unmatched. The DNA for the CDR3 is TGTGCCAGCAGTCAGGGGGACACTGAAGCTTTCTTT. Amino acids: CASSQGDTEAFF.

The chain recombines TRBV6-1 with TRBJ2-3; TRBD2 aligns across 9 bases. V lost 4 bases to trimming and J lost 8 bases; unmatched junction nucleotides: 1. The CDR3 is 12 residues long. Germline V gene data show CDR1 as MNHNS and CDR2 as SASEGT. The CDR3 protein is CASSAAGGTQYF. The CDR3 coding sequence is TGTGCCAGCAGTGCAGCGGGAGGTACGCAGTATTTT.

The chain combines TRBV27 with TRBJ2-3; D gene uncertain. With 2 bases removed from V and 0 bases from J, the gap between germline ends came to 9 bases. CDR1 is MNHEY and CDR2 is SMNVEV in the germline V gene (reference sequence). The CDR3 is 15 residues long. CDR3 in amino acids: CASSLTKPSTDTQYF. Here the CDR3 DNA reads TGTGCCAGCAGTTTAACTAAGCCAAGCACAGATACGCAGTATTTT.

This clone was found a few times. The genes are TRBV6-6 and TRBJ1-2; no definite D call. CDR3 size: 13 residues. Germline V gives CDR1 MNHNY, CDR2 SVGAGI (reference sequence). With 6 bases removed from V and 8 bases from J, the gap between germline ends came to 16 bases. For the CDR3, the DNA is TGTGCCAGCAGCCAAGACACGAGTAGAGGCTACACCTTC. Protein product: CASSQDTSRGYTF.

V usage is TRBV5-1 and J usage is TRBJ2-3, with 12 positions matching TRBD2. Germline V lookup: CDR1 SGHRS, CDR2 YFSETQ. Trimming at V came to 4 bases and at J to 4 bases, leaving 4 bases not matched to a gene. The CDR3 runs 15 residues. CDR3 sequence: CASSVLAGGADTQYF. The CDR3 DNA reads as TGCGCCAGCAGCGTACTAGCGGGAGGCGCAGATACGCAGTATTTT.

V usage is TRBV19 and J usage is TRBJ1-3; no firm D call. Germline V gene lookup returns CDR1 LNHDA and CDR2 SQIVND (reference sequence). The CDR3 covers 12 residues. Trimming removed 7 bases from V and 0 bases from J, with 4 bases in between. The CDR3 nucleotides read TGTGCCAGTACCCTCTCTGGAAACACCATATATTTT. Translation: CASTLSGNTIYF.

V usage is TRBV9 and J usage is TRBJ2-2; no definite D call. In germline, CDR1 is SGDLS, CDR2 YYNGEE. With 5 bases removed from V and 8 bases from J, the gap between germline ends came to 4 bases. CDR3 length equals 10 residues. CDR3 sequence reads: CASRRGELFF. The DNA of the CDR3 is TGTGCCAGCAGGAGAGGGGAGCTGTTTTTT.

The chain combines TRBV29-1 with TRBJ2-2; possible D gene TRBD2, 6 bases. V was clipped by 4 bases and J by 5 bases, with 14 bases between them. Germline V gene lookup returns CDR1 SQVTM and CDR2 ANQGSEA. The CDR3 has 14 residues. The CDR3 nucleotides are TGCAGCGTTGGACGGGGGATGGGGACCGGGGAGCTGTTTTTT. This encodes CSVGRGMGTGELFF.

This chain connects TRBV6-6 to TRBJ2-2; 7 bases agree with TRBD2. The CDR3 consists of 16 residues. Germline V gene data show CDR1 as MNHNY and CDR2 as SVGAGI (reference sequence). Germline trimming cut 7 bases from V and 1 base from J; bases unmatched to any gene: 9. The CDR3 sequence: CASNGRGGENTGELFF. The CDR3 DNA reads TGTGCCAGCAATGGTAGGGGAGGGGAGAACACCGGGGAGCTGTTTTTT.

The chain carries TRBV28 and TRBJ1-1, with D uncertain. CDR3 length: 15 amino acids. V was trimmed by 0 bases and J by 0 bases, leaving 8 bases between them. Germline V gene lookup returns CDR1 MDHEN and CDR2 SYDVKM. The CDR3 reads CASSLWQDLNTEAFF. DNA of the CDR3: TGTGCCAGCAGTTTATGGCAGGACTTGAACACTGAAGCTTTCTTT.

The genes are TRBV5-6 and TRBJ1-5, with D uncertain. Germline V gene data show CDR1 as SGHDT and CDR2 as YYEEEE. The V gene lost 0 bases and the J gene lost 4 bases, with 5 bases spanning the gap. The CDR3 contains 13 residues. The CDR3 is CASSLAGNQPQHF. The CDR3 DNA is TGTGCCAGCAGCTTGGCCGGGAATCAGCCCCAGCATTTT.

This clone was seen only a few times. The V call is TRBV5-1, the J call TRBJ2-7, with D possibly TRBD2 on 5 matching bases. V was cut by 8 bases and J by 6 bases, with 21 bases left in between. Germline loops: CDR1 SGHRS, CDR2 YFSETQ. CDR3 length: 14 amino acids. The CDR3 reads CARPTTTSFTEQYF. DNA for the CDR3: TGCGCCAGGCCCACGACTACGAGTTTCACCGAGCAGTACTTC. Based on the CDR3 plus reference TRBV5-1 and TRBJ2-7, the full variable domain is KAGVTQTPRYLIKTRGQQVTLSCSPISGHRSVSWYQQTPGQGLQFLFEYFSETQRNKGNFPGRFSGRQFSNSRSEMNVSTLELGDSALYLCARPTTTSFTEQYFGPGTRLTVT.

The gene calls are TRBV5-1 and TRBJ2-1; TRBD1 might be the D (5 bases). Trimming took 0 bases from V and 9 from J, leaving 13 bases between them. CDR1 is SGHRS and CDR2 is YFSETQ in the germline V gene. This CDR3 has 14 residues. CDR3 in DNA: TGCGCCAGCAGCTTGGATCAGGGATTAGGTGAGCAGTTCTTC. Translated: CASSLDQGLGEQFF.

The V and J genes are TRBV6-5 and TRBJ2-5, with 12 nucleotides matching TRBD2. CDR3 length equals 16 residues. Trimming cost V 4 bases and J 3 bases; bases outside gene matches: 6. The germline CDR1 and CDR2 sequences are MNHEY and SVGAGI. The CDR3 here is CASSWTSGIVKETQYF. The CDR3 coding sequence is TGTGCCAGCAGTTGGACTAGCGGGATTGTAAAAGAGACCCAGTACTTC.

This clone was counted a single time. The chain links TRBV6-4 to TRBJ1-2; D uncertain. Germline assignment: CDR1 MRHNA and CDR2 SNTAGT. CDR3 size: 14 residues. Trimming stripped 7 bases from V and 6 bases from J, with 18 bases between. This CDR3 is CASTPLEGGHGYTF. In nucleotides, the CDR3 is TGTGCCAGCACCCCTCTGGAGGGTGGTCATGGCTACACCTTC.

V is TRBV30 and J is TRBJ1-2; D is unclear. The V end was cut by 3 bases, the J end by 0 bases, with 11 bases between. This CDR3 has 14 amino acids. Germline CDR1 is GTSNPN and CDR2 is SVGIG (reference sequence). CDR3 sequence reads: CAWRVERANYGYTF. The CDR3 nucleotides are TGTGCCTGGAGGGTGGAGAGGGCTAACTATGGCTACACCTTC.

This chain joins TRBV11-2 and TRBJ2-7; 10 bases agree with TRBD1. The CDR3 has 17 residues. Germline V CDR1 and CDR2: SGHAT, FQNNGV. The J segment lost 3 bases and the V segment lost 4 bases, leaving 12 bases of the junction unmatched. CDR3 sequence: CASSSTSGTGVIYEQYF. The CDR3 DNA follows: TGTGCCAGCAGCTCCACCTCCGGGACAGGGGTGATCTACGAGCAGTACTTC.

The J gene is TRBJ2-1, the V gene TRBV27; TRBD1 aligns across 8 bases. Germline V CDR1 and CDR2: MNHEY, SMNVEV (reference sequence). This CDR3 comprises 16 residues. V gave up 7 bases and J gave up 4 bases; unmatched junction bases: 12. CDR3 DNA: TGTGCCAGCAACATCACGCCAGGGGGCCGGTACAATGAGCAGTTCTTC. Protein: CASNITPGGRYNEQFF.